Presented here are 12 T cell receptor beta chains from one specimen sequenced in a study of Ad26.COV2.S vaccination and SARS-CoV-2 variants. The sample's treatment: about 20 received Ad26.COV2.S at low or high dose, single or two shots; 5 received placebo; per-sample allocation not given. Specimens were obtained on day 63 following the first vaccine or placebo injection. The assay was immunoSEQ multiplex PCR, and TCRdb's table has in-frame clones only and misses some. This table holds 440,000 or so clones, 80% to 90% found once. The starting material was peripheral blood, obtained in a trial of Ad26.COV2.S vaccine versus placebo. Every receptor here comes from a person aged 18-60 years who received the Ad26.COV2.S COVID-19 vaccine or a placebo.

This CDR3 reads CSASKGQGNTEAFF. The DNA of the CDR3 is TGCAGTGCTAGTAAAGGACAGGGGAACACTGAAGCTTTCTTT. The gene calls are TRBV20-1 and TRBJ1-1; 8 nucleotides align to TRBD1. Germline V CDR1 and CDR2: DFQATT, SNEGSKA (reference sequence). This CDR3 has 14 amino acids. The V and J ends lost 3 bases and 1 base, in that order; junction bases with no gene match: 4.

The chain couples TRBV7-3 to TRBJ1-2; D unresolved. The CDR3 has 13 amino acids. The V gene's germline CDR1 is SGHTA and CDR2 FQGTGA. The V and J ends lost 2 bases and 3 bases respectively, with 7 bases between them. CDR3 DNA sequence: TGTGCCAGCAGCTTAGGGCAGGACTATGGCTACACCTTC. This encodes CASSLGQDYGYTF.

This clone was detected only once. The chain joins TRBV19 to TRBJ1-1; no clear D gene. Germline V gene lookup returns CDR1 LNHDA and CDR2 SQIVND (reference sequence). The CDR3 spans 13 residues. Trimming cost V 4 bases and J 1 base, with 7 bases left between them. Here the CDR3 reads CASSRAENTEAFF. CDR3 coding DNA: TGTGCCAGTAGTAGGGCAGAGAACACTGAAGCTTTCTTT.

The chain is built from TRBV27 and TRBJ2-7; D gene uncertain. CDR3 length: 15 residues. With 3 bases removed from V and 0 bases from J, the gap between germline ends came to 12 bases. Germline values: CDR1 MNHEY, CDR2 SMNVEV (reference sequence). Here the CDR3 reads CASSFKPFYSYEQYF. The CDR3 DNA sequence: TGTGCCAGCAGTTTCAAACCTTTCTACTCCTACGAGCAGTACTTC.

This chain joins TRBV27 and TRBJ2-3; the D is unclear. CDR3 length equals 14 residues. V lost 6 bases and J lost 3, with 13 bases in between. CDR1 is MNHEY, CDR2 SMNVEV, per germline (reference sequence). The CDR3 bases are TGTGCCAGCAGCGTCCTGGGTCGGACAGATACGCAGTATTTT. It codes for CASSVLGRTDTQYF.

This chain uses TRBV4-2 with TRBJ1-6; perhaps TRBD1 as D (5 bases). Germline values: CDR1 LGHNA, CDR2 YNFKEQ. Trimming took 0 bases from V and 5 from J, leaving 20 bases between them. This CDR3 has 19 amino acids. CDR3 loop: CASSQDIRGRRANNSPLHF. CDR3 in DNA: TGTGCCAGCAGCCAAGATATAAGGGGCCGAAGGGCAAATAATTCACCCCTCCACTTT.

Only a few counts were recorded for this clone. V and J are TRBV2 and TRBJ1-1; 8 nucleotides match TRBD1. Trimming took 6 bases from V and 7 from J; bases not matched to a gene: 1. Germline CDR1 reads SNHLY; CDR2 reads FYNNEI. The CDR3 runs 11 residues. This chain's CDR3 is CASRGTGEAFF. CDR3 DNA: TGTGCCAGCAGAGGGACAGGTGAAGCTTTCTTT.

The chain joins TRBV7-9 to TRBJ2-1; D possibly corresponds to TRBD2 (5 bases). This CDR3 comprises 17 residues. The V and J ends lost 0 bases and 2 bases respectively, with 14 bases between them. The V gene's germline CDR1 is SEHNR and CDR2 FQNEAQ (reference sequence). CDR3 nucleotides: TGTGCCAGCAGCTTAGCGCGGGCGACAAGGACCTACAATGAGCAGTTCTTC. Translation gives CASSLARATRTYNEQFF.

The chain is built from TRBV24-1 and TRBJ1-2; 9 bases line up with TRBD1. CDR1 is KGHDR and CDR2 is SFDVKD in the germline V gene. V trimming: 6 bases; J trimming: 7 bases; junction bases outside the gene matches: 2. The CDR3 length is 12 residues. CDR3 residues: CATSTDRGGYTF. In DNA, the CDR3 is TGTGCCACCAGTACGGACAGGGGTGGCTACACCTTC.

Details on this clone: Mismatch with germline at one junction end may stem from a read error. The V call is TRBV29-1, the J call TRBJ1-1, with 7 positions matching TRBD1. The CDR3 is 13 amino acids. Germline CDR1 is SQVTM and CDR2 is ANQGSEA. CDR3 DNA sequence: TGCAGCGTGGAAGGGACAGAGAACACTGAAGCTTTCTTT. Its protein is CSVEGTENTEAFF.

The rearrangement joins TRBV19 to TRBJ2-1; TRBD1 might be the D (7 bases). The V end was cut by 6 bases, the J end by 0 bases, with 15 bases between. Germline lookup yields CDR1 LNHDA and CDR2 SQIVND (reference sequence). The CDR3 is made up of 16 amino acids. In DNA, the CDR3 is TGTGCCAGTAGGGAGGGACAGATGAGCTCCTACAATGAGCAGTTCTTC. This codes for CASREGQMSSYNEQFF. Combining the CDR3 with reference TRBV19 and TRBJ2-1 gives the whole variable domain DGGITQSPKYLFRKEGQNVTLSCEQNLNHDAMYWYRQDPGQGLRLIYYSQIVNDFQKGDIAEGYSVSREKKESFPLTVTSAQKNPTAFYLCASREGQMSSYNEQFFGPGTRLTVL.

The rearrangement joins TRBV20-1 to TRBJ1-4; D ambiguous. The V and J ends lost 5 bases and 8 bases respectively, with 9 bases between them. The CDR3 spans 11 residues. Germline values: CDR1 DFQATT, CDR2 SNEGSKA (reference sequence). This CDR3 is CSAPLGEKLFF. CDR3 nucleotide sequence: TGCAGTGCTCCCCTAGGGGAAAAACTGTTTTTT.